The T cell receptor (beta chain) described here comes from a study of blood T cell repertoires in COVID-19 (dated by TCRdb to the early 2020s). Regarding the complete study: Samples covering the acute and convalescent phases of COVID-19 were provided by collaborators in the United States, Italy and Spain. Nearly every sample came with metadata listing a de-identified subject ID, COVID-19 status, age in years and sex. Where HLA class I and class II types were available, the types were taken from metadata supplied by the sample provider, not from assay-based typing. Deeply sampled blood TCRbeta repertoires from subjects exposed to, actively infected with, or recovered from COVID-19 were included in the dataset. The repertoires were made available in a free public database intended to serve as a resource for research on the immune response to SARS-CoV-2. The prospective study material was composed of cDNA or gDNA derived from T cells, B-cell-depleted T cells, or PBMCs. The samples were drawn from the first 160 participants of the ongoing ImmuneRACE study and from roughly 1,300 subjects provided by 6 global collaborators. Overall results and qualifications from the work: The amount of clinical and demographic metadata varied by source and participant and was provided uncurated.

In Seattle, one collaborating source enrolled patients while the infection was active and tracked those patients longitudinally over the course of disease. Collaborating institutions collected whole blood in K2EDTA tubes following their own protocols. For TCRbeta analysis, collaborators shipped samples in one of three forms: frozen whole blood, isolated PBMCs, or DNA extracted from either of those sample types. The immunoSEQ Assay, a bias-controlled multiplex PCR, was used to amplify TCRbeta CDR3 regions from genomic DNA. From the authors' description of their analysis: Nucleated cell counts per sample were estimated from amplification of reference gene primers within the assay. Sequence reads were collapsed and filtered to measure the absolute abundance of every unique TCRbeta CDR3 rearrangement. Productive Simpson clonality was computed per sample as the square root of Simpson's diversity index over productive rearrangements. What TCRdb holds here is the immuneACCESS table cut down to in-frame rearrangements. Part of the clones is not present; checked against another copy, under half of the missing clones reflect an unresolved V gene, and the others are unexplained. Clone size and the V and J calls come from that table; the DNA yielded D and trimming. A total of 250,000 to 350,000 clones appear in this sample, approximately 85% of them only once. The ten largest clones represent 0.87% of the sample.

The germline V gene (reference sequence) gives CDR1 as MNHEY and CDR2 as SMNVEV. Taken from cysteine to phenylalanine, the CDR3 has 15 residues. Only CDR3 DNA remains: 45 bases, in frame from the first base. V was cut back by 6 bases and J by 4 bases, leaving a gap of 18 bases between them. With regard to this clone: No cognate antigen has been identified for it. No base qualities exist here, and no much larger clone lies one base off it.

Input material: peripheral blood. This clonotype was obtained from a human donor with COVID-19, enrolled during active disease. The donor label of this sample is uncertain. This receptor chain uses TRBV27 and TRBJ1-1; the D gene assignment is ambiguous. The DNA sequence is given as TGTGCCAGCAGCTATAACAGCGGAAGGAGCACTGAAGCTTTCTTT. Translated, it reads CASSYNSGRSTEAFF.